The 22 T cell receptor beta chains reported below all come from one sample, sequenced in a study of memory B cells and T cells in multiple sclerosis. CFSE-dim autoproliferating and CFSE-high non-proliferating T cells from unstimulated culture were sequenced separately. Replicate wells were pooled after approximately seven days of stimulus-free culture of under 5.5x10^7 CFSE-labeled PBMCs. Assay used: immunoSEQ multiplex PCR; TCRdb lists only in-frame clones, some missing. The table has about 46,000 clones, about 80% seen once. These receptors are not linked to any known antigen. The sample taken for sequencing was PBMCs from blood kept in culture. The receptors were sampled from a human donor with multiple sclerosis.

V and J are TRBV5-4 and TRBJ2-5; 9 bases are a match to TRBD2. The J call may be in error: the DNA end matches TRBJ2-7 better. CDR3 length equals 17 residues. CDR1 and CDR2 (germline): SGHNT, YYREEE (reference sequence). The CDR3 DNA reads TGTGCCAGCAGCAGCCCTCGTGACAGCGGGGGGCGGGGCGAGCAGTACTTC. Translation: CASSSPRDSGGRGEQYF.

This sequence joins TRBV5-6 and TRBJ1-1, with D unclear. The germline V gene has CDR1 SGHDT and CDR2 YYEEEE. The germline V and J ends were trimmed by 0 bases and 6 bases, with 3 bases remaining between them. This CDR3 is built from 11 residues. The CDR3 loop reads CASSLGPEAFF. The CDR3 DNA is TGTGCCAGCAGCTTGGGGCCTGAAGCTTTCTTT. Full variable domain (rest looked up from reference TRBV5-6 and TRBJ1-1): DAGVTQSPTHLIKTRGQQVTLRCSPKSGHDTVSWYQQALGQGPQFIFQYYEEEERQRGNFPDRFSGHQFPNYSSELNVNALLLGDSALYLCASSLGPEAFFGQGTRLTVV.

The chain links TRBV7-9 to TRBJ2-7; no definite D call. CDR3 length: 13 amino acids. From germline, CDR1 is SEHNR and CDR2 FQNEAQ (reference sequence). Trimming shortened V by 7 bases and J by 0 bases, and 10 bases separated the two germline ends. The CDR3 protein is CASIGESSYEQYF. CDR3 sequence (DNA): TGTGCCAGCATTGGTGAAAGCTCCTACGAGCAGTACTTC.

The chain links TRBV7-2 to TRBJ2-5; D is undetermined. The CDR3 covers 11 residues. V lost 0 bases, J lost 7 bases, and 3 bases lay in between. Germline V gives CDR1 SGHTA, CDR2 FQGNSA. DNA of the CDR3: TGTGCCAGCAGCTTAGCTTGGACCCAGTACTTC. It is translated as CASSLAWTQYF.

The chain has TRBV30 and TRBJ1-5, with TRBD1 identical over 7 bases. The CDR3 runs to 13 residues. The germline V gene encodes CDR1 GTSNPN and CDR2 SVGIG (reference sequence). With V trimmed by 3 bases and J by 3 bases, 2 bases remained unmatched. The CDR3 nucleotides are TGTGCCTGGAGAGACAGGGACAATCAGCCCCAGCATTTT. Its translation: CAWRDRDNQPQHF.

This clone showed up just a few times. An end of the junction does not agree with germline; a read error may underlie this. This chain connects TRBV7-9 to TRBJ2-7; the D gene is possibly TRBD1 (5 bases). CDR1 SEHNR and CDR2 FQNEAQ come from the germline V gene (reference sequence). The CDR3 runs to 12 residues. The CDR3 sequence is CASSYSPGHGVF. CDR3 nucleotide sequence: TGTGCCAGCAGCTACTCACCTGGACACGGAGTCTTC.

V is TRBV29-1 and J is TRBJ2-5; 8 bases align to TRBD1. This CDR3 contains 12 residues. V dropped 7 bases and J dropped 5; count of bases not matched to a gene: 6. Germline-derived CDR1 and CDR2 are SQVTM and ANQGSEA. CDR3 in amino acids: CSGQGLGETQYF. The CDR3 DNA reads TGCAGCGGACAGGGGCTCGGGGAGACCCAGTACTTC.

This clone turned up a few times. The chain employs TRBV9 and TRBJ1-6; TRBD1 might be the D (5 bases). The germline V gene encodes CDR1 SGDLS and CDR2 YYNGEE. V lost 0 bases and J lost 5, with 9 bases in between. This CDR3 has 15 residues. CDR3 protein: CASSVEGTNNSPLHF. CDR3 bases: TGTGCCAGCAGCGTAGAGGGGACCAATAATTCACCCCTCCACTTT.

The chain uses TRBV27 and TRBJ1-2; D uncertain. CDR1 MNHEY and CDR2 SMNVEV come from the germline V gene (reference sequence). V lost 7 bases and J lost 8, with 11 bases in between. The CDR3 is 11 residues long. DNA for the CDR3: TGTGCCAGCAAAACGGGAGGAGGCTACACCTTC. This sequence encodes CASKTGGGYTF.

V usage is TRBV7-6 and J usage is TRBJ2-1; 11 nucleotides line up with TRBD2. With V trimmed by 4 bases and J by 5 bases, 16 bases remained unmatched. The CDR3 runs to 19 residues. The germline gives CDR1 SGHVS, CDR2 FNYEAQ. The CDR3 sequence is CASSSPLGVAGGQNNEQFF. The DNA for the CDR3 is TGTGCCAGCAGCTCCCCCCTGGGGGTAGCGGGGGGGCAAAACAATGAGCAGTTCTTC.

This clone was picked up a small number of times. The chain is built from TRBV5-4 and TRBJ1-3; 8 nucleotides agree with TRBD1. The CDR3 has 14 amino acids. Trimming cost V 0 bases and J 8 bases; bases outside gene matches: 4. Germline CDR1 SGHNT, CDR2 YYREEE (reference sequence). Here the CDR3 reads CASSLGQGADTIYF. The CDR3 nucleotides read TGTGCCAGCAGCTTGGGGCAGGGGGCAGACACCATATATTTT.

In this sample, this clone turned up once. The J gene is TRBJ1-2, the V gene TRBV21-1. TRBV21-1 is assigned pseudogene status. The CDR3 is made up of 16 amino acids. The CDR3 spells CASSKELRGSFYGYTF. CDR3 coding DNA: TGTGCCAGCAGCAAAGAATTACGGGGCAGCTTCTATGGCTACACCTTC.

The rearrangement uses TRBV6-1 and TRBJ1-2, with 11 bases aligning to TRBD1. The CDR3 length is 17 residues. The germline gives CDR1 MNHNS, CDR2 SASEGT. V dropped 1 base and J dropped 8; count of bases not matched to a gene: 12. The CDR3 loop reads CASSEGTGGVFGVGYTF. The DNA of the CDR3 is TGTGCCAGCAGTGAAGGGACAGGGGGCGTATTCGGAGTCGGCTACACCTTC.

This chain connects TRBV2 to TRBJ2-5, with 8 bases fitting TRBD1. Trimming cost V 5 bases and J 4 bases; bases outside gene matches: 9. The CDR3 length is 15 residues. In germline, CDR1 is SNHLY, CDR2 FYNNEI. DNA of the CDR3: TGTGCCAGCAGTTCGCGGACAGGGCGGGGAGAGACCCAGTACTTC. It translates to CASSSRTGRGETQYF.

V and J are TRBV28 and TRBJ2-1; D is unclear. The germline V gene has CDR1 MDHEN and CDR2 SYDVKM. The CDR3 loop spans 12 amino acids. The V end lost 8 bases, the J end lost 10 bases, and 15 bases lay between the germline ends. CDR3 bases: TGTGCCAGCGCTCTGAACCCGTGGGAGCAGTTCTTC. Its protein is CASALNPWEQFF.

The CDR3 region has the DNA TGTGCCAGCAGCTTAGAAATCCCAGGATTACAAGAGACCCAGTACTTC. This codes for CASSLEIPGLQETQYF. J is TRBJ2-5 and V is TRBV7-6; no firm D call. Germline-derived CDR1 and CDR2 are SGHVS and FNYEAQ. Trimming cost V 1 base and J 2 bases, with 14 bases left between them. There are 16 residues in the CDR3.

The chain joins TRBV18 to TRBJ1-2, with 7 nucleotides matching TRBD1. The length of the CDR3 is 13 residues. Germline-derived CDR1 and CDR2 are KGHSH and LQKENI. V shed 6 bases and J 3 bases; nucleotides not matched to a gene: 4. The CDR3 region has the DNA TGTGCCAGCTCCCAGGGGACAGACTATGGCTACACCTTC. It yields the protein CASSQGTDYGYTF.

The chain links TRBV19 to TRBJ1-1, with D possibly TRBD1 on 5 matching bases. Germline V CDR1 and CDR2: LNHDA, SQIVND (reference sequence). This CDR3 region has 12 residues. Trimming pared 7 bases from V and 4 bases from J, leaving 10 bases between. The CDR3 is CASNAGRTEAFF. The CDR3 DNA is TGTGCCAGTAACGCGGGGCGCACTGAAGCTTTCTTT.

The J gene is TRBJ2-7, the V gene TRBV4-1; TRBD1 agrees at 12 bases. Germline CDR1 is MGHRA and CDR2 is YSYEKL. Germline trimming cut 4 bases from V and 2 bases from J; bases unmatched to any gene: 3. The CDR3 length is 15 residues. The CDR3 nucleotides read TGCGCCAGCAGCCTACGGGACAGGGGGCCCTACGAGCAGTACTTC. Translation: CASSLRDRGPYEQYF.

J is TRBJ2-7 and V is TRBV6-1, with TRBD2 as a possible D gene (6 bases). The germline V gene encodes CDR1 MNHNS and CDR2 SASEGT. Trimming removed 0 bases from V and 3 bases from J, with 9 bases in between. There are 14 residues in the CDR3. The CDR3 is CASSEATRHYEQYF. CDR3 coding DNA: TGTGCCAGCAGTGAAGCGACTAGACACTACGAGCAGTACTTC.

This clone occurred once. CDR3 nucleotide sequence: TGTGCCAGCAGCTTGGGGGGGACTTGGCCCCTAAATTCACCCCTCCACTTT. This gives the protein CASSLGGTWPLNSPLHF. The rearrangement joins TRBV9 to TRBJ1-6; weak D call: TRBD1 (5 bases). The V end was cut by 4 bases, the J end by 7 bases, with 21 bases between. Per germline, CDR1 SGDLS and CDR2 YYNGEE. There are 17 residues in the CDR3.

The rearrangement uses TRBV2 and TRBJ2-1, with 10 bases that match TRBD2. The ends lost 6 bases at V and 2 bases at J; junction bases unmatched: 4. Germline lookup yields CDR1 SNHLY and CDR2 FYNNEI. There are 15 residues in the CDR3. This chain's CDR3 is CASRESGGAYNEQFF. The CDR3 DNA reads as TGTGCCAGCAGAGAGAGCGGGGGGGCCTACAATGAGCAGTTCTTC.